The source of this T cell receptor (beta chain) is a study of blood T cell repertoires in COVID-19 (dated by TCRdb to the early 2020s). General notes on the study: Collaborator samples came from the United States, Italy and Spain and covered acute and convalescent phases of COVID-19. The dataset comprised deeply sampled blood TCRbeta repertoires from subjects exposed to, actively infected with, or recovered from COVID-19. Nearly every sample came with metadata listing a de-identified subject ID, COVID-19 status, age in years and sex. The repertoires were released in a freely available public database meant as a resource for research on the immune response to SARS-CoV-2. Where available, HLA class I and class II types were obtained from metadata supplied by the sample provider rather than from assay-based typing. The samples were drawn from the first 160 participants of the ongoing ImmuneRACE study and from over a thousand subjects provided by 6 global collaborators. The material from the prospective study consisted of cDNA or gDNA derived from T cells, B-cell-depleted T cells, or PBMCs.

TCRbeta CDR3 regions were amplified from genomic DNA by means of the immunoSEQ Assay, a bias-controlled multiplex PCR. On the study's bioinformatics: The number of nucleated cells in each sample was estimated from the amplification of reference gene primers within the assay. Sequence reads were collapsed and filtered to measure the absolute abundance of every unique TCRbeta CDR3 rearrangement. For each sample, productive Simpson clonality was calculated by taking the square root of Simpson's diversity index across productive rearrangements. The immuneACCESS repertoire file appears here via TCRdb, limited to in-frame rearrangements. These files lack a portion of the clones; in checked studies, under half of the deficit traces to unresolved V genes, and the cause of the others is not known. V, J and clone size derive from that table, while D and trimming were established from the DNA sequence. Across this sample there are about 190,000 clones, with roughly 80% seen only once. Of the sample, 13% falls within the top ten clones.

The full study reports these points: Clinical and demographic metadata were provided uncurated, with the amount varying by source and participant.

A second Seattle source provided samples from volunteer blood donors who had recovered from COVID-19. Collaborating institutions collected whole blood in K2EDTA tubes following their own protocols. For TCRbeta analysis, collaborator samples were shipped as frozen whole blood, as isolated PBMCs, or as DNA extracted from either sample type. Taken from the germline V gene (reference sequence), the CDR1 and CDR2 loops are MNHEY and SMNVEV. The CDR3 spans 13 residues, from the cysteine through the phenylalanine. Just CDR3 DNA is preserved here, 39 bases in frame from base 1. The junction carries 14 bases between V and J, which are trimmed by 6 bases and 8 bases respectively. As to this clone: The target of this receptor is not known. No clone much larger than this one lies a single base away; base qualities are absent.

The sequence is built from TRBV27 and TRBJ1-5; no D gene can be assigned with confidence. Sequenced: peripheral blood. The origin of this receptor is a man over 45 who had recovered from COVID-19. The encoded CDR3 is CASSRRREEPQHF. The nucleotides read TGTGCCAGCAGCCGAAGACGGGAGGAGCCCCAGCATTTT.